Here is one T cell receptor (beta chain) with its context. The antigen is unknown. Generated by immunoSEQ multiplex PCR, the TCRdb table keeps only in-frame clones and is missing some. Among roughly 250,000 clones listed, around 70% were seen once. The data belong to a study of cytotoxic CD8 clonotypes in ibrutinib-treated CLL. The overall study: Response samples were obtained once patients had received a median 12 months of treatment, range 6 to 36. Study findings and constraints: Samples from sustained-remission and progressing patients were taken at different times. Among the clonotypes, public ones were uncommon and contracted or held stable on treatment. Clonality grew at ibrutinib response; at progression, it decreased back toward baseline.

Trimming left V 0 bases short and J 0 bases short, with 10 bases between. Germline V CDR1 and CDR2: SGHNT, YYREEE (reference sequence). The CDR3 sequence is 16 residues long. The material was PBMCs, obtained after 24 months of ibrutinib treatment. The chain is built from TRBV5-4 and TRBJ2-1; no firm D call. This sequence originates from a human donor with chronic lymphocytic leukemia. CDR3 residues: CASSLEVDPSYNEQFF. CDR3 sequence (DNA): TGTGCCAGCAGCTTGGAGGTGGACCCCTCCTACAATGAGCAGTTCTTC.